This TCR beta chain was recorded in a study of T cell changes during pregnancy in multiple sclerosis (dated by TCRdb to about 2019). About the full investigation: The study examined how the T cell repertoire changed over the course of pregnancy in women with multiple sclerosis.

Libraries were built with the immunoSEQ multiplex PCR assay. In its TCRdb copy, this immuneACCESS table keeps in-frame sequences only and misses some clones. Where compared with another copy, unresolved V genes explain less than half of these, and the others have no known cause. Across this sample there are 60,000 or so clones, with roughly 89% seen only once. The leading ten clones occupy almost 0.5% of the sample. CDR1 and CDR2 (SEHNR, FQNEAQ) derive from the germline V gene (reference sequence). V ends up 3 bases short and J 2 bases short, with an unmatched junction base count of 3. The CDR3 spans 15 residues, from the cysteine through the phenylalanine. The DNA shown is the 45-base CDR3, in frame from base 1. In the case of this clone: Its recognized antigen is unknown. Qualities for individual bases were not recorded, and no much larger clone is one base off.

The sequence links TRBV7-9 to TRBJ1-1, with 10 bases in between that match TRBD1. The sample was CD4+ T cells from peripheral blood mononuclear cells, taken after pregnancy. This receptor was taken from a female donor in good health, enrolled as a control in a pregnancy study. The base sequence is TGTGCCAGCAGCTTGCGACAGGGGGCAAACACTGAAGCTTTCTTT. It translates as CASSLRQGANTEAFF.